This T cell receptor (beta chain) was recorded in a study of beta chain features in type 1 diabetes listed by TCRdb under 2018. Background on the whole study: Mean age, gender distribution, total cell number and subset yield were not different between patients and healthy donors. A total of approximately 110,000,000 sorted cells were examined across all samples, and a strong correlation was observed between cell number per subset and RNA yield. Regulatory and stem cell-like memory subsets were obtained from only 8 patients and roughly 8 healthy donors, while naive and central memory subsets were obtained from all 30 or so donors. The study compared TCRB repertoires of sorted circulating CD4+ T cell subsets between recently diagnosed type 1 diabetes patients and matched healthy donors. The paper as a whole reports these results and caveats: HLA sub-analyses involved small numbers of individuals, so any influence of HLA type on TCRB rearrangement remained unresolved. Naive, central memory and regulatory TCRB repertoires appeared more similar among patients than among healthy donors. A moderate but significant shortening of TCRB CDR3 length was observed in type 1 diabetes patients in all four CD4+ subsets. Fewer insertions and more nucleotide deletions at VDJ recombination sites were observed in patients with type 1 diabetes, implying thymic rearrangement abnormalities. PCR may preferentially amplify shorter templates, but because patient and control samples were amplified and corrected together, any resulting skew would affect both groups equally. Because cDNA was sequenced instead of genomic DNA, highly expressing activated cells could be over-represented, though the groups showed no difference in activation or CD3 levels.

All of the isolated RNA was reverse transcribed with the High Capacity cDNA Reverse Transcription Kit, so expressed TCRB transcripts were sequenced. Deep immunoSEQ sequencing was applied to naive, central memory and regulatory T cell samples, giving an average of roughly 3.5 million total reads per sample. Sorted cells were lysed in RLT buffer and RNA was extracted with DNase-treated RNeasy Micro or Mini kits, depending on cell number. To prevent cross-contamination, every cell subset was processed on its own, while patient and healthy donor samples were processed together. Using the immunoSEQ multiplex PCR, TCRB sequences were amplified from cDNA into 87-bp fragments spanning the CDR3 region. Sequencing of the amplicons was done on the Illumina HiSeq platform. The original methods were these. PCR bias was corrected computationally using synthetic template baselines, and reads within Hamming distance 2 were collapsed, with unmergeable singletons discarded. Reads were aligned to IMGT to assign V, D and J genes, CDR3 length, and insertions or deletions at six rearrangement sites. Within each subset, clonotype counts were normalized to the number of sorted cells before true diversity and Gini coefficients were calculated with the tcR R package. The overlap coefficient, calculated on TCRB nucleotide sequences, was used to measure repertoire sharing. Out-of-frame TCRB sequences from naive cells were analyzed to stand in for the pre-selection repertoire. The table was pulled from immuneACCESS by TCRdb, which kept in-frame rearrangements only. Such tables lose some clones; where checked, under half of the loss comes from unresolved V genes, and the rest has no known cause. V, J and clone size are taken as reported in that table, and D and trimming were inferred from the DNA itself. The sample table contains 450,000 to 600,000 clones; only one count was recorded for around 30% of them. The ten largest make up roughly 0.06% of the sample.

The CDR3 holds 15 amino acids from the cysteine to the phenylalanine. Only the CDR3 region is kept as DNA, spanning 45 bases read in frame from base 1. V sheds 6 bases and J sheds 1 base, leaving 16 bases between their ends. CDR1 and CDR2, per the germline V gene, are SGHTA and FQGNSA. Each donor gave one peripheral blood draw, roughly 110 mL on average, collected into heparinised tubes. A BD FACSAria II was used to sort naive, central memory, regulatory and stem cell-like memory CD4+ T cells with a panel that included CD45RO, CCR7, CD25, CD127, CD95 and CD27. A purity above 95% was achieved for all sorted populations. Right away, PBMCs were isolated by Lymphoprep density gradient centrifugation and were stained directly, with no culture step. So that batch effects would be minimized, each experiment stained and sorted samples in pairs, pairing one healthy donor with one patient. In the case of this clone: What antigen it recognizes has not been identified. No base quality values were provided; no much bigger clone lies one nucleotide off.

The source is a man younger than 30 in good health. In this chain, TRBV7-2 is recombined with TRBJ2-7, and possibly TRBD2, on 5 matching bases. Specimen: naive CD4+ T cells from blood. Explained via the paper, the cell subset or site label denotes: true naive CD4+ T cells. The nucleotides are TGTGCCAGCAGAACGAGGGCCAGAGAGTCCTACGAGCAGTACTTC. Its coded protein is CASRTRARESYEQYF.